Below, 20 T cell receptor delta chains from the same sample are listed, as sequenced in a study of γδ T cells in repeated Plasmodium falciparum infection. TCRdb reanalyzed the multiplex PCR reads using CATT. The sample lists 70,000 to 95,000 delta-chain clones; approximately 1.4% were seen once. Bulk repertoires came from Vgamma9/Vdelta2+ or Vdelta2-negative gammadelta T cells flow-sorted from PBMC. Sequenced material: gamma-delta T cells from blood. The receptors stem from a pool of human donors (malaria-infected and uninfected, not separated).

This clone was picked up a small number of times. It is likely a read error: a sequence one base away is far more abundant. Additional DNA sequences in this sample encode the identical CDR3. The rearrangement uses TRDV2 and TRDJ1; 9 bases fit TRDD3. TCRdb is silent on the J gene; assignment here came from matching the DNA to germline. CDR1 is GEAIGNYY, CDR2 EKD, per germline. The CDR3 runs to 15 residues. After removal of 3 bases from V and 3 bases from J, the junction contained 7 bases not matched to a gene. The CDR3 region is CACDGLGDHADKLIF. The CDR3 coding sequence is TGTGCCTGTGACGGACTGGGGGACCACGCCGATAAACTCATCTTT.

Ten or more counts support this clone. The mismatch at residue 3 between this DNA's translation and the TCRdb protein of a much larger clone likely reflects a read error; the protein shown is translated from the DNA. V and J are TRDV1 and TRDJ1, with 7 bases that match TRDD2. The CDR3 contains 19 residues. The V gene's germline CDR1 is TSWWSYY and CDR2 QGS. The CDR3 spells CAIGEACLPYPRGADKLIF. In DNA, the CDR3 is TGTGCTATTGGGGAAGCCTGCCTTCCTTACCCTCGGGGGGCCGATAAACTCATCTTT.

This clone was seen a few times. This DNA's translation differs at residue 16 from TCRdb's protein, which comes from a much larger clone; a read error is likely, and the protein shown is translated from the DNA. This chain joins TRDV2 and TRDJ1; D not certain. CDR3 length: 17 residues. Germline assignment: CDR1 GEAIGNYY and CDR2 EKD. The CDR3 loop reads CACDALTTLRPADKLTF. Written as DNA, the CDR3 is TGTGCCTGTGACGCGTTAACTACTCTGCGCCCGGCCGATAAACTCACCTTT.

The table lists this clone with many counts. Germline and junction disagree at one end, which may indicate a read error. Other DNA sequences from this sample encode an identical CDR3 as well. The CDR3 nucleotides read TGTGCCTGTGACACCGTTACTGGTGGCCGCAAGTACACCGATAAGCTCATCTTT. Protein: CACDTVTGGRKYTDKLIF. The chain has TRDV2 and TRDJ1; tentative D call: TRDD3 (5 bases). The V gene's germline CDR1 is GEAIGNYY and CDR2 EKD. This CDR3 comprises 18 residues.

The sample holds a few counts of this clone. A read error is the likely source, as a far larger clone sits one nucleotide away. The CDR3 is CALGELYWGDSWDTRQMFF. Written as DNA, the CDR3 is TGTGCTCTTGGGGAATTGTACTGGGGGGACTCCTGGGACACCCGGCAGATGTTTTTC. The chain uses TRDV1 and TRDJ3; 8 bases fit TRDD3. The J gene is not listed in TCRdb, so it was assigned here from a DNA match to germline. In germline, CDR1 is TSWWSYY, CDR2 QGS. This CDR3 contains 19 residues.

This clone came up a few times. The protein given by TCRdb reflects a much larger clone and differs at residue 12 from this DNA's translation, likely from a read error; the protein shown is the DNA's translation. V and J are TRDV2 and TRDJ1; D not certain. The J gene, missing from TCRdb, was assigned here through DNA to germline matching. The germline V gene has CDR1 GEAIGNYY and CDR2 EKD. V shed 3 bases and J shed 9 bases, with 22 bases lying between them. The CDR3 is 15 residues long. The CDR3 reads CACDSGGFTTDELIF. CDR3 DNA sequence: TGTGCCTGTGACTCCGGAGGGTTCACGACTGATGAACTCATCTTT.

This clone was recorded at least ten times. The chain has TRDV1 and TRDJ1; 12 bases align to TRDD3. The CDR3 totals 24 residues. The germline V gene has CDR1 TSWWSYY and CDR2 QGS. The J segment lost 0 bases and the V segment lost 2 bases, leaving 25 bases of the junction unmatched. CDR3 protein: CALGEVTAFLRPGGYAGYTDKLIF. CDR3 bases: TGTGCTCTTGGGGAAGTTACCGCCTTCCTACGTCCTGGGGGATACGCGGGGTACACCGATAAACTCATCTTT.

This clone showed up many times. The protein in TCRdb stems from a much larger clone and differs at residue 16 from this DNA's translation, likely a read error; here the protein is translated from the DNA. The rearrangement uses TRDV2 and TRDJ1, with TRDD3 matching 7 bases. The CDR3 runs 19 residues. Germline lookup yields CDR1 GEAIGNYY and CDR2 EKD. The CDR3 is CACDTLRGGHPFEPDRLIF. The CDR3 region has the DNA TGTGCCTGTGACACATTGCGTGGGGGACACCCTTTCGAGCCCGATAGACTCATCTTT.

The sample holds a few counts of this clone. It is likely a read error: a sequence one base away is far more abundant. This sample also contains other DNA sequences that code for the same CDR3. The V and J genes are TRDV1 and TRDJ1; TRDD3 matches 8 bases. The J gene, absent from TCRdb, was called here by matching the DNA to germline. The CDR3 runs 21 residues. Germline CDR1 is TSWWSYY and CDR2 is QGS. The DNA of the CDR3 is TGTGCCCTTGGGGATGGTTATAGACAGGGATACGGTTTTTATTTGACCGATAAACTCATCTTT. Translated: CALGDGYRQGYGFYLTDKLIF.

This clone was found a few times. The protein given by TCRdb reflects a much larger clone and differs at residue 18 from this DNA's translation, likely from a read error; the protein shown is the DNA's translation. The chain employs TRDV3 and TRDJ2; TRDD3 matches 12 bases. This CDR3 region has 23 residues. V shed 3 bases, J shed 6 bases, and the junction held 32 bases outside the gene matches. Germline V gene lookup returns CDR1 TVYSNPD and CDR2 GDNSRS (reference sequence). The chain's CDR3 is CAFQRKKFLRYWGIPWPAAQLFF. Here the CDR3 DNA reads TGTGCCTTCCAGAGGAAAAAATTCCTACGGTACTGGGGGATACCATGGCCGGCAGCACAACTCTTCTTT.

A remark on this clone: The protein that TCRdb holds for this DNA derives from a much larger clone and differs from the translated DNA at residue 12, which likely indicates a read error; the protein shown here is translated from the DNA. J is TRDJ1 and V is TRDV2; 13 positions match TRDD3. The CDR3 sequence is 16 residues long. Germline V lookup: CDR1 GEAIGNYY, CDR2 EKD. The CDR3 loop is CACVGLGDTGTGKLIF. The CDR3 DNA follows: TGTGCCTGTGTGGGACTGGGGGATACGGGTACCGGTAAACTCATCTTT.

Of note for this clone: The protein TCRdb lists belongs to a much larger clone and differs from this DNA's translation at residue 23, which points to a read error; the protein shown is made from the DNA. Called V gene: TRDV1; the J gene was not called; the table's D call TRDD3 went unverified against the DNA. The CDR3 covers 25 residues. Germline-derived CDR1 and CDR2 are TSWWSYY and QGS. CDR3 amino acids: CALGELVRSATFPLTGGYKTDKPIF. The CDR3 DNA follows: TGTGCTCTTGGGGAACTCGTGCGTTCGGCCACGTTCCCACTTACTGGGGGATACAAAACCGATAAACCCATCTTT.

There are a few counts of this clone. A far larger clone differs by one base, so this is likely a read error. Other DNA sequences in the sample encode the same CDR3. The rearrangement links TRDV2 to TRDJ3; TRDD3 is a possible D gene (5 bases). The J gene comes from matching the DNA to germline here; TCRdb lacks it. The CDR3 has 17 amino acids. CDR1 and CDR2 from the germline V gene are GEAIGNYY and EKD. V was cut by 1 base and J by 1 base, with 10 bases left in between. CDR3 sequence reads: CACDTGESSWDTRQMFF. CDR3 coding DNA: TGTGCCTGTGACACAGGGGAGAGTTCCTGGGACACCCGACAGATGTTTTTC.

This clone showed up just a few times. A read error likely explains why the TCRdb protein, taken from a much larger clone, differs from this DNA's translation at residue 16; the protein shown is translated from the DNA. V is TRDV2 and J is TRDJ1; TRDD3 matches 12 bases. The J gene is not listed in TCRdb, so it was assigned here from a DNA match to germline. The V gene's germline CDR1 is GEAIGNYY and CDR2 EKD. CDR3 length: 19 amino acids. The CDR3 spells CACDPLTGGYSEYTDRLIF. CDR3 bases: TGTGCCTGTGATCCCCTTACTGGGGGATACTCAGAGTACACCGATAGACTCATCTTT.

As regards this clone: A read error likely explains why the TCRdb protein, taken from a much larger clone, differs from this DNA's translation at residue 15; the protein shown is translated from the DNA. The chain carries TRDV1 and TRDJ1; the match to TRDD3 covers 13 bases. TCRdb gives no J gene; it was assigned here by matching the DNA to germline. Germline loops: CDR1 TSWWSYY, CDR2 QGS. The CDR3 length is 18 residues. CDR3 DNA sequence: TGTGCTCTTGGGGAACCGTACTGGGGGATACGCCGGGGCGATAGACTCATCTTT. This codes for CALGEPYWGIRRGDRLIF.

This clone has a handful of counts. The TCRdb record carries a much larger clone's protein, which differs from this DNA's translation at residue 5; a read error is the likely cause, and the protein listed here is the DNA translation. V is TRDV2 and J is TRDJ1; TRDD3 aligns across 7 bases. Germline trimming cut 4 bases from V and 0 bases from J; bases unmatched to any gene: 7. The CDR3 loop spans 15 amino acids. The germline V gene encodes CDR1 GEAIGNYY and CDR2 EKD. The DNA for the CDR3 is TGTGCCTGTGAGCGCTGGGGGCTGTACACCGATAAACTCATCTTT. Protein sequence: CACERWGLYTDKLIF.

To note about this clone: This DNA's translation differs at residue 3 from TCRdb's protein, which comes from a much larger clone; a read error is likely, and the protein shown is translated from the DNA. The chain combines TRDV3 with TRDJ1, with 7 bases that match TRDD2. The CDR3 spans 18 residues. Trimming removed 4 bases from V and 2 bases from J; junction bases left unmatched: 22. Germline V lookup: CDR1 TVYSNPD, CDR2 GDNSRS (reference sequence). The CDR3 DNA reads TGTGCCTCTTGGCCACGTTTCCTACGATGGTGGGGAACCGATAAACTCATCTTT. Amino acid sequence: CASWPRFLRWWGTDKLIF.

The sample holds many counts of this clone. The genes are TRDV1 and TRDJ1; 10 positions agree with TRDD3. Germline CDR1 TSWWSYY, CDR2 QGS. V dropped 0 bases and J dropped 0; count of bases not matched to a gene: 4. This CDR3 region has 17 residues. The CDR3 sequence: CALGELMGDTYTDKLIF. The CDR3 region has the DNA TGTGCTCTTGGGGAACTAATGGGGGATACATACACCGATAAACTCATCTTT.

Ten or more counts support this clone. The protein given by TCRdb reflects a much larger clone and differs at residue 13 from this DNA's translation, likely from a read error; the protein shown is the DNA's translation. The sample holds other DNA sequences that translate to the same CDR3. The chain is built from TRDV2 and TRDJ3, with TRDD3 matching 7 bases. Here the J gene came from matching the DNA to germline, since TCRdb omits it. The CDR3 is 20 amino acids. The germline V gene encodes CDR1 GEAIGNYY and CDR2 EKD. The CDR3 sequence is CACDTAGYPKSSRDTRQMFF. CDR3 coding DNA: TGTGCCTGTGACACCGCGGGATACCCGAAAAGCTCCCGGGACACCCGACAGATGTTTTTC.

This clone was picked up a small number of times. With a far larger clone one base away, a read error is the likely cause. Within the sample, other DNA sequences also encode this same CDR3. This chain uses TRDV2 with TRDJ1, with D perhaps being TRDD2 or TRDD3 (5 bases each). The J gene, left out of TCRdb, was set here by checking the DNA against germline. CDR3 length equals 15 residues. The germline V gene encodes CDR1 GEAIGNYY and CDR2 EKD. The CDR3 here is CAYRSTGQPTDKLIF. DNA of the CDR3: TGCGCCTACCGTAGCACTGGACAACCCACCGATAAACTCATCTTT.